The 9 T cell receptor beta chains presented below share a single source sample, sequenced in a study of T cells after yellow fever vaccination. TCRdb re-called the 5' RACE reads with MiXCR, one entry per CDR3 protein. This repertoire shows more than 65,000 distinct CDR3 sequences, around 5% found once; its top ten account for roughly 2%. This specimen consisted of CD4+ T cells sorted from PBMCs, obtained less than 18 days after the first yellow fever vaccination. These receptors came from a man aged 18 to 29 who received the YFV17D yellow fever vaccine.

To note about this clonotype: This sequence may be a read error, since a much larger clone differs from it by one base. V is TRBV7-9 and J is TRBJ2-1, with D possibly being TRBD2 (5 bases). This CDR3 is built from 15 residues. CDR1 is SEHNR, CDR2 FQNEAQ, per germline (reference sequence). Trimming stripped 2 bases from V and 7 bases from J, with 15 bases between. CDR3 in DNA: TGTGCCAGCAGCTTACATGGGGAGCCGGGGAATGAGCAGTTCTTC. Translating it yields CASSLHGEPGNEQFF.

About this clonotype: Being one base from a much bigger clone, this may be a read error. The chain's CDR3 is CASSRATGPEETQYF. The CDR3 bases are TGTGCCAGCAGCCGTGCGACAGGGCCGGAGGAGACCCAGTACTTC. This chain connects TRBV7-3 to TRBJ2-5, with TRBD1 matching over 7 bases. The CDR3 has 15 amino acids. V lost 5 bases and J lost 5; bases outside the gene matches: 11. Germline V gene sequence: CDR1 SGHTA, CDR2 FQGTGA.

Many counts were recorded for this clonotype. V usage is TRBV7-8 and J usage is TRBJ1-2; TRBD1 is a possible D gene (5 bases). Germline CDR1 reads SGHVS; CDR2 reads FQNEAQ. The CDR3 runs 13 residues. Trimming took 1 base from V and 5 from J, leaving 8 bases between them. DNA of the CDR3: TGTGCCAGCAGCTTAGTCGGGGCTTATGGCTACACCTTC. Amino acids: CASSLVGAYGYTF.

This clonotype was seen many times. The rearrangement uses TRBV27 and TRBJ2-1; no firm D call. V shed 8 bases and J shed 2 bases, with 16 bases lying between them. CDR1 and CDR2 from the germline V gene are MNHEY and SMNVEV (reference sequence). There are 15 residues in the CDR3. CDR3 DNA: TGTGCCAGCCTTGTTTGGCCAAATACCTACAATGAGCAGTTCTTC. Its protein is CASLVWPNTYNEQFF.

V is TRBV5-1 and J is TRBJ2-1, with D perhaps matching TRBD1 or TRBD2 (5 bases each). Germline CDR1 SGHRS, CDR2 YFSETQ. CDR3 length: 16 residues. The ends were cut back, 0 bases at V and 0 bases at J, with 10 bases in the middle. In DNA, the CDR3 is TGCGCCAGCAGCTTGGGGGGCGCGGGCTCCTACAATGAGCAGTTCTTC. This translates into CASSLGGAGSYNEQFF.

This clonotype showed up many times. The rearrangement links TRBV5-5 to TRBJ2-3; D call uncertain. The CDR3 is made up of 13 amino acids. CDR1 and CDR2 from the germline V gene are SGHKS and YYEKEE (reference sequence). The V end lost 2 bases, the J end lost 4 bases, and 8 bases lay between the germline ends. The CDR3 reads CASSFDGPDTQYF. Written as DNA, the CDR3 is TGTGCCAGCAGCTTCGACGGGCCAGATACGCAGTATTTT.

This clonotype was found many times. The J gene is TRBJ2-6, the V gene TRBV19; no firm D call. V lost 7 bases to trimming and J lost 2 bases, with 6 bases between them. CDR1 and CDR2 (germline): LNHDA, SQIVND (reference sequence). There are 13 residues in the CDR3. As DNA, the CDR3 is TGTGCCAGTATGTTCCCTGGGGCCAACGTCCTGACTTTC. Translating gives CASMFPGANVLTF.

This clonotype came up many times. The gene calls are TRBV4-2 and TRBJ2-6; 11 bases are shared with TRBD2. This CDR3 has 17 amino acids. Trimming at V came to 5 bases and at J to 0 bases, leaving 3 bases not matched to a gene. Per the germline V gene, CDR1 is LGHNA and CDR2 is YNFKEQ. The DNA of the CDR3 is TGTGCCAGCAGCAGTAGCGGGGGGGCCTCTGGGGCCAACGTCCTGACTTTC. Translating it yields CASSSSGGASGANVLTF.

This clonotype was counted at least ten times. This chain links TRBV5-1 with TRBJ1-3; TRBD1 matches 7 bases. Germline assignment: CDR1 SGHRS and CDR2 YFSETQ. The CDR3 runs 14 residues. Trimming cost V 5 bases and J 2 bases; bases outside gene matches: 4. CDR3 coding DNA: TGCGCCAGCAGGGCGGGACAGCCTGGAAACACCATATATTTT. As protein: CASRAGQPGNTIYF.